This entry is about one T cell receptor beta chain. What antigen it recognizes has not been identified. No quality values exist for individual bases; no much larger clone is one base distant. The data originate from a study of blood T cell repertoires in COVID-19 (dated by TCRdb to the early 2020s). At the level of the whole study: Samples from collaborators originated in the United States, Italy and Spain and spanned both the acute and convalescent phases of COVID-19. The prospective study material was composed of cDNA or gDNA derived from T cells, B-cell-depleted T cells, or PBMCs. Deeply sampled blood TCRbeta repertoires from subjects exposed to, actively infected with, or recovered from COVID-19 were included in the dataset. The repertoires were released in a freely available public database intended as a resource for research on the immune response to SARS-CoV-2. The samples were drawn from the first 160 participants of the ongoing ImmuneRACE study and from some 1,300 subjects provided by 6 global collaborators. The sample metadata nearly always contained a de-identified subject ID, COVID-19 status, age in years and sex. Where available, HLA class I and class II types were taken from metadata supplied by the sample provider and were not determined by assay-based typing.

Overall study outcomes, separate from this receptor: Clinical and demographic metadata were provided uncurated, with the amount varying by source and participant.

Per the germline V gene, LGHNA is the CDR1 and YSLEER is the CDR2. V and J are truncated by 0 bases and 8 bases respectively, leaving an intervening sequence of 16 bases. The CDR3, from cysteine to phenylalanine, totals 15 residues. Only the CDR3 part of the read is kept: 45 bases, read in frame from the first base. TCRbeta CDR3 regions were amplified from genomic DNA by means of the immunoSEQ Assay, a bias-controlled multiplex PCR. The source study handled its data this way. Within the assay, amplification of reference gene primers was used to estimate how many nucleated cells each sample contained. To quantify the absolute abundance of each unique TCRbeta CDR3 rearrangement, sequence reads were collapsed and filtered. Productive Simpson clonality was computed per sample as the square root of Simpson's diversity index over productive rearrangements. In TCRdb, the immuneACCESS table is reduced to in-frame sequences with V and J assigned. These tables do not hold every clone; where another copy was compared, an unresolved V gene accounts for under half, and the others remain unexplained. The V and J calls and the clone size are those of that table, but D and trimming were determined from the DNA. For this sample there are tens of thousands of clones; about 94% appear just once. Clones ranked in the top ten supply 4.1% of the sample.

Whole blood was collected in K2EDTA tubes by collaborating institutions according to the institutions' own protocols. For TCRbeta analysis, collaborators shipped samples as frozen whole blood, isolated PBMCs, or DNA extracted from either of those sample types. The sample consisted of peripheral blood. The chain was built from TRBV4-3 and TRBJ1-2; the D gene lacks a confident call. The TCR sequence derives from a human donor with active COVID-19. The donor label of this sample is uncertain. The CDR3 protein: CASSQDRRTRSGYTF. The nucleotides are TGCGCCAGCAGCCAAGATAGACGGACTCGGTCGGGCTACACCTTC.